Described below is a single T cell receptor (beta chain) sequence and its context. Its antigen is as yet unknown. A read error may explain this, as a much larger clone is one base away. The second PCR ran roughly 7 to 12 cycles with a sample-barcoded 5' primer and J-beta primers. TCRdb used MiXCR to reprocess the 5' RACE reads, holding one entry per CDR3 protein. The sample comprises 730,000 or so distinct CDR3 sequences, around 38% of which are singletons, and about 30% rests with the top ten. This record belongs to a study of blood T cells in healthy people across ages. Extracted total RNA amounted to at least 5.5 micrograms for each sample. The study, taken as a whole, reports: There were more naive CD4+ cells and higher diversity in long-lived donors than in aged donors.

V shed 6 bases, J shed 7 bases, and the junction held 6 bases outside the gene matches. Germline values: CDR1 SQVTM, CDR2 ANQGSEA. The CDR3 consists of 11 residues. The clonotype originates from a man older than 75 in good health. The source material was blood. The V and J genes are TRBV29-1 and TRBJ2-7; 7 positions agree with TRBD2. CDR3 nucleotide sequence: TGCAGCGTGGGGGGGAGCGTTGAGCAGTACTTC. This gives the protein CSVGGSVEQYF.